This entry is about one T cell receptor beta chain. TCRdb recomputed calls from the 5' RACE reads with MiXCR, one row per CDR3 protein. The table has 120,000 or so distinct CDR3 sequences, 12% to 15% seen once. This specimen comes from a study of CD8 T cells in ankylosing spondylitis. The CDR3 has 15 amino acids. Per the germline V gene, CDR1 is SGHTA and CDR2 is FQGNSA. After removal of 1 base from V and 8 bases from J, the junction contained 4 bases not matched to a gene. The chain joins TRBV7-2 to TRBJ2-1; 11 bases map to TRBD1. This clonotype was sampled from a female donor with ankylosing spondylitis or in good health (not recorded which). Specimen: blood, either unsorted or a sorted T cell fraction (not recorded which). The CDR3: CASSLGGQGGDEQFF. The CDR3 coding sequence is TGTGCCAGCAGCTTAGGGGGACAGGGGGGCGATGAGCAGTTCTTC.